A single sample gave rise to the 8 T cell receptor beta chains below, sequenced in a study of blood T cell repertoires in COVID-19. Clones were read by immunoSEQ multiplex PCR, and TCRdb kept only the in-frame ones, dropping some. The sample has around 190,000 clones, around 85% seen once. Input material: peripheral blood. The receptors come from a woman in her fifties or sixties with acute or convalescent COVID-19.

The rearrangement joins TRBV18 to TRBJ1-1; unclear D gene. The length of the CDR3 is 14 residues. Per the germline V gene, CDR1 is KGHSH and CDR2 is LQKENI. Trimming shortened V by 4 bases and J by 2 bases, and 11 bases separated the two germline ends. CDR3 in DNA: TGTGCCAGCTCACTCCAAGAGCGTAACACTGAAGCTTTCTTT. Protein sequence: CASSLQERNTEAFF.

The J gene is TRBJ1-6, the V gene TRBV11-2; a weak D match, TRBD1 (5 bases). Germline V CDR1 and CDR2: SGHAT, FQNNGV. V lost 5 bases and J lost 5, with 13 bases in between. The CDR3 runs to 15 residues. CDR3 sequence reads: CASSTLGGNNSPLHF. The CDR3 coding sequence is TGTGCCAGCAGCACCCTCGGGGGGAATAATTCACCCCTCCACTTT.

The rearrangement joins TRBV2 to TRBJ1-2; no clear D gene. V lost 3 bases, J lost 4 bases, and 9 bases lay in between. In germline, CDR1 is SNHLY, CDR2 FYNNEI. The CDR3 sequence is 13 residues long. The DNA for the CDR3 is TGTGCCAGCAGTGATGCCGGGATCTATGGCTACACCTTC. Its translation: CASSDAGIYGYTF.

This rearrangement joins TRBV6-2 or TRBV6-3 to TRBJ2-7; 9 bases line up with TRBD1. Trimming removed 6 bases from V and 6 bases from J; junction bases left unmatched: 6. CDR1 is MNHEY and CDR2 is SVGEGT in the germline V gene. CDR3 size: 13 residues. CDR3 sequence reads: CASSRRQGGEQYV. The CDR3 DNA reads as TGTGCCAGCAGCCGGCGACAGGGGGGCGAGCAGTACGTC.

V is TRBV10-1 and J is TRBJ2-1; 14 bases fit TRBD2. Germline CDR1 is WNHNN and CDR2 is SYGVQD (reference sequence). The CDR3 covers 13 residues. After removal of 5 bases from V and 14 bases from J, the junction contained 5 bases not matched to a gene. The CDR3 here is CASSPGLAGEKFF. CDR3 nucleotides: TGCGCCAGCAGTCCGGGACTAGCGGGAGAAAAGTTCTTC.

V and J are TRBV29-1 and TRBJ2-1, with TRBD2 identical over 11 bases. Per germline, CDR1 SQVTM and CDR2 ANQGSEA. The CDR3 spans 16 residues. With V trimmed by 6 bases and J by 2 bases, 9 bases remained unmatched. The chain's CDR3 is CSVGGGLAATYNEQFF. The CDR3, as DNA: TGCAGCGTGGGGGGGGGACTAGCGGCGACCTACAATGAGCAGTTCTTC.

This clone was seen only a few times. The chain recombines TRBV29-1 with TRBJ2-1; 11 nucleotides align to TRBD2. Per the germline V gene, CDR1 is SQVTM and CDR2 is ANQGSEA. The CDR3 spans 14 residues. The ends lost 7 bases at V and 3 bases at J; junction bases unmatched: 5. The CDR3 reads CSADGTSGYNEQFF. The DNA for the CDR3 is TGCAGCGCGGACGGGACTAGCGGCTACAATGAGCAGTTCTTC.

The CDR3 sequence: CASSLGAFRNSPLHF. The CDR3, as DNA: TGTGCCAGCAGCTTAGGGGCCTTCCGTAATTCACCCCTCCACTTT. The chain recombines TRBV5-4 with TRBJ1-6; D is possibly TRBD1 (5 bases). V shed 2 bases and J shed 6 bases, with 12 bases lying between them. Germline CDR1 and CDR2: SGHNT and YYREEE (reference sequence). There are 15 residues in the CDR3.